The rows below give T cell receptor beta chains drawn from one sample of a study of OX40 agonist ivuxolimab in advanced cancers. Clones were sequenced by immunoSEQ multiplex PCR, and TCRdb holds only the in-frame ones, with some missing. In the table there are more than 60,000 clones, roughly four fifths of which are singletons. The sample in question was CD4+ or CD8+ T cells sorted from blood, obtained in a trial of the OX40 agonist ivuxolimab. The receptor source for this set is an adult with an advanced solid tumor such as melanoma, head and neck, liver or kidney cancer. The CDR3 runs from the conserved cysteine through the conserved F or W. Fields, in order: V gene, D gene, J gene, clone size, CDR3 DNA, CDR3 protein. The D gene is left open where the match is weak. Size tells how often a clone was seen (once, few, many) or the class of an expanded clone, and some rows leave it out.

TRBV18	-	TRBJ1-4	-	TGTGCCAGCTCACCACTGGGACGGCCTAATGAAAAACTGTTTTTT	CASSPLGRPNEKLFF
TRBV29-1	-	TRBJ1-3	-	TGCAGCGTTGAAGATCGGCGGGGGGGCACTGGAAACACCATATATTTT	CSVEDRRGGTGNTIYF
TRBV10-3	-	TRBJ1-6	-	TGTGCCATCAGTGAGGGGGGGGGCAAGTCACCCCTCCACTTT	CAISEGGGKSPLHF
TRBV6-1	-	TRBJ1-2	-	TGTGCCAGCATTTGGCAGGGTAAGGATGGCTACACCTTC	CASIWQGKDGYTF
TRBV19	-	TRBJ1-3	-	TGTGCCACAACCGGGAGATCAAGCCACTCTGGAAACACCATATATTTT	CATTGRSSHSGNTIYF
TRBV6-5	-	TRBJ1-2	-	TGTGCCAGCAGTTACGTGGGGCCTGGCCTTTACAGTGGCTACACCTTC	CASSYVGPGLYSGYTF
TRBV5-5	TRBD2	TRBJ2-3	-	TGTGCCAGCAGCTTACTTTCGCGGGGGGGCCTGGTAGCAGATACGCAGTATTTT	CASSLLSRGGLVADTQYF
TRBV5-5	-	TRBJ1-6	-	TGTGCCAGCAGCTTCCTAGAGGGCAATTCACCCCTCCACTTT	CASSFLEGNSPLHF
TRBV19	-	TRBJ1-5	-	TGTGCCAGTAGTATAGCTCTCGCCCAGGGCCAGCCCCAGCATTTT	CASSIALAQGQPQHF
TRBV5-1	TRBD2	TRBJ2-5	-	TGCGCCAGCAGCTTGGGTGCTAGCGGGGTCAGGTTGGGAGAGACCCAGTACTTC	CASSLGASGVRLGETQYF
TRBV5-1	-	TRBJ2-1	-	TGCGCCAGCAGCTTGCGGGGGTCACACTCCTACAATGAGCAGTTCTTC	CASSLRGSHSYNEQFF
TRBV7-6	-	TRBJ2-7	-	TGTGCCAGCAGCTTAGCCTACTTCGGGACTTCGAACTACGAGCAGTACTTC	CASSLAYFGTSNYEQYF
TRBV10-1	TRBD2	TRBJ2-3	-	TGCGCCAGCAGTGAGTTAGCGGGGGGGCCTGGAGATACGCAGTATTTT	CASSELAGGPGDTQYF
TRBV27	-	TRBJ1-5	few	TGTGCCAGCAGTGTACGGGACGGGCAGCCCCAGCATTTT	CASSVRDGQPQHF
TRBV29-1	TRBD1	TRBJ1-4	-	TGCAGCGGCGGACAGGTCGGTGAAAAACTGTTTTTT	CSGGQVGEKLFF
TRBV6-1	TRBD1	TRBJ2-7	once	TGTGCCAGCAGGCGGGACAGGGAGGGCGAGCAGTACTTC	CASRRDREGEQYF
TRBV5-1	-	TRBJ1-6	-	TGCGCCAGCAGCTTTGGGCAGGGCAATAATTCACCCCTCCACTTT	CASSFGQGNNSPLHF
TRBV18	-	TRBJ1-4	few	TGTGCCAGCTCACCGGCCCGAGGGAATGAAAAACTGTTTTTT	CASSPARGNEKLFF
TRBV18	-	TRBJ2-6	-	TGTGCCAGCTCACCGCAGACCGTTCCCTCTGGGGCCAACGTCCTGACTTTC	CASSPQTVPSGANVLTF
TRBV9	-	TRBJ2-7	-	TGTGCCAGCAGTCCAACCGGGACGGCAACCTACGAGCAGTACTTC	CASSPTGTATYEQYF
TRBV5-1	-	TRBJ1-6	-	TGCGCCAGCAGCTTGGCGGCGGGGCGCCGGCATTATAATTCACCCCTCCACTTT	CASSLAAGRRHYNSPLHF
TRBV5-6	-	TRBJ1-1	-	TGTGCCAGCAGCTTGGTAACAGCGCAGGCGAACACTGAAGCTTTCTTT	CASSLVTAQANTEAFF
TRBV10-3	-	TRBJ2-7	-	TGTGCCATCAGTGAGTCAGTCGGGGGTAGCTCCTACGAGCAGTACTTC	CAISESVGGSSYEQYF
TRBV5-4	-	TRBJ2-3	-	TGTGCCAGCAGCCTGAAGGCTAGAGTCACAGATACGCAGTATTTT	CASSLKARVTDTQYF
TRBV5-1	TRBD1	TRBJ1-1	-	TGCGCCAGCAGCTTGGAGGGCAGGGGGCCTAGCACTGAAGCTTTCTTT	CASSLEGRGPSTEAFF
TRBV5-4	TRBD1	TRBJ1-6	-	TGTGCCAGCAGCTTTCTGAGACAGGGAGATTCACCCCTCCACTTT	CASSFLRQGDSPLHF
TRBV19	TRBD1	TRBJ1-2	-	TGTGCCAGTAGTATGGAGGGGGCGAGGGACTATGGCTACACCTTC	CASSMEGARDYGYTF
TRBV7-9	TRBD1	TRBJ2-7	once	TGTGCCAGCAGCTCAGGGACAGGGCTTAACGAGCAGTACTTC	CASSSGTGLNEQYF
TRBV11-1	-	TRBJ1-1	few	TGTGCCAGCAGCACTAGGCCGGGAGAATCGAACACTGAAGCTTTCTTT	CASSTRPGESNTEAFF
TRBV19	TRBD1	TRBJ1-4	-	TGTGCCAGTAGTCCACAGGGGGCTAATGAAAAACTGTTTTTT	CASSPQGANEKLFF
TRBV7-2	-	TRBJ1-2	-	TGTGCCAGCAGCTCAGCCTGGGGCCCTGGTTTGGGCTACACCTTC	CASSSAWGPGLGYTF
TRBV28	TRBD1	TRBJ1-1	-	TGTGCCAGCAGCTCCCCACAGGGGACGAACACTGAAGCTTTCTTT	CASSSPQGTNTEAFF
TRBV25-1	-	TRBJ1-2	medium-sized	TGTGCCAGCAGTGAATTGGATGGCTACACCTTC	CASSELDGYTF
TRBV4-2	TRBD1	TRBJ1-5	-	TGTGCCAGCAGCCCCGCCGGGGACAGGGGTTATGATCCCCAGCATTTT	CASSPAGDRGYDPQHF
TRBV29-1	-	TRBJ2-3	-	TGCAGCGTTGAATTGGACGTCACAGATACGCAGTATTTT	CSVELDVTDTQYF
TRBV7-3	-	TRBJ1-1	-	TGTGCCAGCAGCCTGTTCGGACGGGGGAACACTGAAGCTTTCTTT	CASSLFGRGNTEAFF
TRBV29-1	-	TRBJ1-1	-	TGCAGCGTTGAATCGGACCGTGCCACTGAAGCTTTCTTT	CSVESDRATEAFF
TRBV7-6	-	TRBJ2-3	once	TGTGCCAGCAGAGCAGGCGGAGATACGCAGTATTTT	CASRAGGDTQYF
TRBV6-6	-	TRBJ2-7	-	TGTGCCAGCAGGGACCCCGGGAGATACGAGCAGTACTTC	CASRDPGRYEQYF
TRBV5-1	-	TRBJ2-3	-	TGCGCCAGCAGCAGACAACAAGCTAGCACAGATACGCAGTATTTT	CASSRQQASTDTQYF
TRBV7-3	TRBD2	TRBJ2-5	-	TGTGCCAGCAGCCGGGGGGTCCAAGAGACCCAGTACTTC	CASSRGVQETQYF
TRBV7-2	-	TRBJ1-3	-	TGTGCCAGCAGCTTAGGCGGGGGTCTGGGAAACACCATATATTTT	CASSLGGGLGNTIYF
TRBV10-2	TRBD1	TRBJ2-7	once	TGCGCCAGCAGTGGGACAGGGGGCCGCTACGAGCAGTACTTC	CASSGTGGRYEQYF
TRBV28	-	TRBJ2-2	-	TGTGCCAGCACGTATGGCGGGGAGCTGTTTTTT	CASTYGGELFF
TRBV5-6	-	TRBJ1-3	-	TGTGCCAGCAGCTTTGACCCTTCCGAGCTTAGTCCTGGAAACACCATATATTTT	CASSFDPSELSPGNTIYF
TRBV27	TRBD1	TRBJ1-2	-	TGTGCCAGCAGCCCCAGGGGGGGATATGGCTACACCTTC	CASSPRGGYGYTF
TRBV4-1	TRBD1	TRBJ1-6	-	TGCGCCAGCAGCCAAGGGGACAGGGTTAATTCACCCCTCCACTTT	CASSQGDRVNSPLHF
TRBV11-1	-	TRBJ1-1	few	TGTGCCAGCAGCTTGACAGGGAACACTGAAGCTTTCTTT	CASSLTGNTEAFF
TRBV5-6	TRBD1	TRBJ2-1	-	TGTGCCAGCAGGTGGGGGACAGGGGACAATGAGCAGTTCTTC	CASRWGTGDNEQFF
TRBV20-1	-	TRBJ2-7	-	TGCAGTGCTTCTTCAGGGAGTGAGCAGTACTTC	CSASSGSEQYF
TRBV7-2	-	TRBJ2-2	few	TGTGCCAGCAGCGCGCAGATAATCACCGGGGAGCTGTTTTTT	CASSAQIITGELFF
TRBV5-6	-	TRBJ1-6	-	TGTGCCAGCAGCTTGGGGTATCAGGGCCAAGGAGATTCACCCCTCCACTTT	CASSLGYQGQGDSPLHF
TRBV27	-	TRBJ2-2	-	TGTGCCAGCAGTCGCCCGTCCGGGGAGCTGTTTTTT	CASSRPSGELFF
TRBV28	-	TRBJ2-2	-	TGTGCCAGCAGTTTTTACGCCGGGGAGCTGTTTTTT	CASSFYAGELFF
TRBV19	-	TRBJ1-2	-	TGTGCCAGTAGTCCTTCGGGCGTTAACTATGGCTACACCTTC	CASSPSGVNYGYTF
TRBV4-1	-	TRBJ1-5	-	TGCGCCAGCAGCCAAGATCCTTCGACCAATAGCAATCAGCCCCAGCATTTT	CASSQDPSTNSNQPQHF
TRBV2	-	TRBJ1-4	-	TGTGCCAGCAGTGGGGGTGCAACTAATGAAAAACTGTTTTTT	CASSGGATNEKLFF
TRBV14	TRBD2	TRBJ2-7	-	TGTGCCAGCAGCCAAGAACGGACTAGCTCCTTCGAGCAGTACTTC	CASSQERTSSFEQYF